This entry concerns a single TCR beta chain. Trimming left V 3 bases short and J 4 bases short, with 14 bases between. The CDR3 length is 14 residues. From germline, CDR1 is GTSNPN and CDR2 SVGIG (reference sequence). Generated by immunoSEQ multiplex PCR, the TCRdb table keeps only in-frame clones and is missing some. The repertoire holds almost 50,000 clones, with around four fifths as singletons. These data originate in a study of OX40 agonist ivuxolimab in advanced cancers. About the study: Participants could have had prior anti-PD-1, anti-PD-L1 or anti-CTLA-4 therapy, and 40% had some.

This material consisted of CD4+ or CD8+ T cells sorted from blood, taken in a trial of the OX40 agonist ivuxolimab. The receptor's source is an adult with an advanced solid tumor such as melanoma, head and neck, liver or kidney cancer. J is TRBJ2-3 and V is TRBV30, with D possibly matching TRBD1 (5 bases). This CDR3 is CAWRLKGPADTQYF. CDR3 DNA: TGTGCCTGGAGGTTAAAGGGGCCCGCAGATACGCAGTATTTT.